This TCR beta chain originates from a study of identical twins. Overall study findings and caveats: The authors noted that invariant MAIT and iNKT cells could partly confound zero-insertion analyses.

With 5 bases removed from V and 3 bases from J, the gap between germline ends came to 4 bases. The CDR3 is made up of 12 amino acids. The germline V gene encodes CDR1 PRHDT and CDR2 FYEKMQ (reference sequence). In this sample, this clonotype turned up a few times. What it binds is not known. It was template switching that added a universal primer site, and there were unique molecular identifiers on the cDNA. TCRdb processed the 5' RACE reads anew with MiXCR; each CDR3 protein has one entry. The sample yields hundreds of thousands of distinct CDR3 sequences, around a sixth seen once. The same sample was also used in a study of T cells expressing NK-cell markers. This second report adds: TCR beta repertoires came from sorted CD3+CD56+NKG2C+, CD3+CD56+NKG2C- and CD3+CD56-NKG2C+ T cells. Of eight sequenced donors, seven were HCMV-seropositive and one HCMV-seronegative.

This chain uses TRBV13 with TRBJ2-2; D ambiguous. Specimen: PBMCs. This receptor was taken from a woman under 30 in good health. CDR3 DNA: TGTGCCAGCAGCGGCCACACCGGGGAGCTGTTTTTT. Translating it yields CASSGHTGELFF.